The 26 T cell receptor beta chains reported below all come from one sample, sequenced in a study of identical twins. TCRdb ran MiXCR on the 5' RACE reads and lists one entry per CDR3 protein. The sample holds some 730,000 distinct CDR3 sequences, over 15% seen once. The same specimen was also included in a second study, on T cells expressing NK-cell markers.

Sequencing was done on a sample of PBMCs. Receptor source: a woman aged 18-29 years in good health.

This clonotype was seen at least ten times. The chain employs TRBV18 and TRBJ1-1; D gene uncertain. Between the trimmed V and J ends, which lost 3 bases and 3 bases, there was a span of 8 bases. There are 13 residues in the CDR3. Germline V gene lookup returns CDR1 KGHSH and CDR2 LQKENI. This chain's CDR3 is CASSPRLDTEAFF. CDR3 nucleotide sequence: TGTGCCAGCTCACCCCGCTTGGACACTGAAGCTTTCTTT.

The sample holds many counts of this clonotype. This chain joins TRBV5-1 and TRBJ2-1; D gene uncertain. Germline V CDR1 and CDR2: SGHRS, YFSETQ. Trimming took off 0 bases at V and 10 bases at J, with 14 bases between the two ends. CDR3 length equals 14 residues. Written as DNA, the CDR3 is TGCGCCAGCAGCTTGGCTGAGCTCGAAGGGGAGCAGTTCTTC. Translation: CASSLAELEGEQFF.

This clonotype was picked up a small number of times. V usage is TRBV7-2 and J usage is TRBJ2-7, with D unclear. Looked up from germline, CDR1 is SGHTA and CDR2 is FQGNSA. The CDR3 is made up of 13 amino acids. Deletions cut 1 base from V and 3 bases from J, with 7 bases between. CDR3 amino acids: CASSLVLVYEQYF. The DNA for the CDR3 is TGTGCCAGCAGCTTAGTCCTCGTCTACGAGCAGTACTTC.

This clonotype has more than one count but fewer than ten. The CDR3 is CASSPDRLLGEQYF. In DNA form, the CDR3 reads TGCGCCAGCAGCCCGGACAGGTTACTCGGCGAGCAGTACTTC. This chain links TRBV5-1 with TRBJ2-7; TRBD1 matches 7 bases. The germline gives CDR1 SGHRS, CDR2 YFSETQ. The J segment lost 6 bases and the V segment lost 4 bases, leaving 10 bases of the junction unmatched. The CDR3 loop spans 14 amino acids.

This clonotype was found a few times. This rearrangement joins TRBV12-3 or TRBV12-4 to TRBJ2-3, with TRBD1 matching over 7 bases. Trimming removed 5 bases from V and 6 bases from J; junction bases left unmatched: 11. The CDR3 totals 15 residues. The CDR3 DNA follows: TGTGCCAGCAGTGTCCGGGACAGCCCATCTGATACGCAGTATTTT. Amino acids: CASSVRDSPSDTQYF.

The chain's CDR3 is CASSLTGFTGELFF. DNA of the CDR3: TGTGCCAGCAGCTTGACAGGGTTCACCGGGGAGCTGTTTTTT. The chain joins TRBV7-9 to TRBJ2-2; 7 bases line up with TRBD1. Germline V gives CDR1 SEHNR, CDR2 FQNEAQ (reference sequence). CDR3 length: 14 amino acids. J lost 4 bases, V lost 3 bases, and 2 bases had no gene match.

This clonotype was seen a handful of times. CDR3 sequence reads: CASSIGQGKYF. Here the CDR3 DNA reads TGTGCCAGCAGCATTGGACAGGGGAAGTACTTC. The chain carries TRBV7-8 and TRBJ2-7; 9 bases are shared with TRBD1. This CDR3 is built from 11 residues. Losses at the gene ends were 5 bases for V and 11 bases for J; bases not matched to a gene: 4. Germline CDR1 is SGHVS and CDR2 is FQNEAQ.

V is TRBV7-9 and J is TRBJ1-1, with a possible D match to TRBD1 (6 bases). The CDR3 has 12 residues. CDR1 and CDR2 from the germline V gene are SEHNR and FQNEAQ (reference sequence). V gave up 4 bases and J gave up 8 bases, with 11 bases separating them. In DNA form, the CDR3 reads TGTGCCAGCAGCTCAACAGGGTTGGAAGCTTTCTTT. Its protein is CASSSTGLEAFF.

This clonotype was counted only a few times. The rearrangement uses TRBV4-3 and TRBJ2-1, with 10 nucleotides matching TRBD2. The CDR3 sequence is 14 residues long. J gave up 5 bases and V 3 bases, and 1 base lay outside the gene matches. The germline CDR1 and CDR2 sequences are LGHNA and YSLEER. CDR3 region: CASSHGLADNEQFF. The CDR3, as DNA: TGCGCCAGCAGCCACGGACTAGCGGACAATGAGCAGTTCTTC.

This clonotype was observed a handful of times. The gene calls are TRBV5-6 and TRBJ1-5; a possible D gene is TRBD1 (6 bases). CDR3 length: 13 residues. CDR1 SGHDT and CDR2 YYEEEE come from the germline V gene. The V and J ends lost 9 bases and 4 bases respectively, with 14 bases between them. CDR3 residues: CATPGTPNQPQHF. The CDR3 DNA follows: TGTGCCACCCCCGGGACACCGAATCAGCCCCAGCATTTT.

The J gene is TRBJ2-7, the V gene TRBV15; 7 bases are shared with TRBD1. The germline gives CDR1 LNHNV, CDR2 YYDKDF (reference sequence). V trimming: 0 bases; J trimming: 5 bases; junction bases outside the gene matches: 10. CDR3 length: 16 amino acids. CDR3 protein: CATSREIDRVAHEQYF. CDR3 coding DNA: TGTGCCACCAGCAGAGAAATTGACAGGGTGGCCCACGAGCAGTACTTC.

The chain links TRBV19 to TRBJ1-2, with D possibly TRBD1 on 5 matching bases. Trimming cost V 6 bases and J 4 bases, with 9 bases left between them. CDR1 LNHDA and CDR2 SQIVND come from the germline V gene (reference sequence). The CDR3 runs 12 residues. The CDR3 nucleotides are TGTGCCAGTAGCGACAGACGCTATGGCTACACCTTC. Translated: CASSDRRYGYTF. Drawing the rest from reference TRBV19 and TRBJ1-2, the complete variable domain is DGGITQSPKYLFRKEGQNVTLSCEQNLNHDAMYWYRQDPGQGLRLIYYSQIVNDFQKGDIAEGYSVSREKKESFPLTVTSAQKNPTAFYLCASSDRRYGYTFGSGTRLTVV.

In this sample, this clonotype turned up a few times. The V and J genes are TRBV5-5 and TRBJ2-7, with TRBD1 as a possible D gene (5 bases). Per the germline V gene, CDR1 is SGHKS and CDR2 is YYEKEE (reference sequence). Trimming took 4 bases from V and 3 from J, leaving 14 bases between them. This CDR3 has 14 residues. CDR3 in amino acids: CASSTKGGHYEQYF. The CDR3 DNA reads TGTGCCAGCAGCACCAAGGGCGGACACTACGAGCAGTACTTC.

This clonotype was seen a few times. This chain links TRBV27 with TRBJ2-7, with 7 bases fitting TRBD1. V dropped 6 bases and J dropped 0; count of bases not matched to a gene: 11. CDR1 is MNHEY and CDR2 is SMNVEV in the germline V gene (reference sequence). CDR3 length: 16 residues. The CDR3 DNA reads TGTGCCAGCAGCACCAGGACAGGTGCGAGCTCCTACGAGCAGTACTTC. Translation: CASSTRTGASSYEQYF.

The chain carries TRBV6-1 and TRBJ2-7, with D possibly matching TRBD1 (6 bases). The V and J ends lost 4 bases and 4 bases respectively, with 17 bases between them. The CDR3 contains 15 residues. The germline CDR1 and CDR2 sequences are MNHNS and SASEGT. Here the CDR3 DNA reads TGTGCCAGCAGTGGAAACAGGGAGAGGGTGTACGAGCAGTACTTC. Translation gives CASSGNRERVYEQYF.

At least ten counts were recorded for this clonotype. The chain joins TRBV10-3 to TRBJ1-1; D is undetermined. The germline gives CDR1 ENHRY, CDR2 SYGVKD. Trimming shortened V by 6 bases and J by 3 bases, and 8 bases separated the two germline ends. This CDR3 region has 12 residues. The CDR3 region has the DNA TGTGCCATCAGGAATGGAGACACTGAAGCTTTCTTT. Protein: CAIRNGDTEAFF.

This clonotype was seen only a few times. Relative to the germline gene, one junction end is altered; a read error may explain this. The chain uses TRBV20-1 and TRBJ1-6; D possibly corresponds to TRBD1 (5 bases). Germline V lookup: CDR1 DFQATT, CDR2 SNEGSKA (reference sequence). The CDR3 spans 14 residues. The CDR3 region is CSARGVHPNSPLHF. As DNA, the CDR3 is TGCAGTGCGAGAGGGGTACATCCAAATTCACCCCTCCACTTT.

The sample holds many counts of this clonotype. The CDR3 coding sequence is TGTGCCAGCAGTTTAGTCGGGACTAGCGGGGGGACTAGCACAGATACGCAGTATTTT. This gives the protein CASSLVGTSGGTSTDTQYF. The V and J genes are TRBV12-3 or TRBV12-4 and TRBJ2-3; 15 bases line up with TRBD2. V was clipped by 1 base and J by 0 bases; unmatched bases: 5. The CDR3 has 19 amino acids.

This chain connects TRBV3-1 to TRBJ2-7; no clear D gene. Germline values: CDR1 LGHDT, CDR2 YNNKEL (reference sequence). Trimming shortened V by 2 bases and J by 3 bases, and 8 bases separated the two germline ends. CDR3 size: 13 residues. CDR3 amino acids: CASSQNLFYEQYF. The DNA of the CDR3 is TGTGCCAGCAGCCAAAATCTGTTCTACGAGCAGTACTTC.

This chain links TRBV20-1 with TRBJ1-5, with 8 nucleotides matching TRBD1. CDR3 length: 13 amino acids. The V gene end was trimmed by 6 bases and the J gene end by 7 bases; junction bases not matched to a gene: 8. Germline V gene data show CDR1 as DFQATT and CDR2 as SNEGSKA (reference sequence). The CDR3 sequence is CSAPDRERQPQHF. The CDR3 DNA sequence: TGCAGTGCCCCGGACAGGGAACGCCAGCCCCAGCATTTT.

This chain uses TRBV2 with TRBJ1-1; D is unresolved. There are 16 residues in the CDR3. Trimming left V 4 bases short and J 3 bases short, with 18 bases between. In germline, CDR1 is SNHLY, CDR2 FYNNEI. The CDR3 DNA is TGTGCCAGCAGTGTGTTATTGGACCGCTTCGACACTGAAGCTTTCTTT. Translation gives CASSVLLDRFDTEAFF.

This clonotype was observed a handful of times. The chain links TRBV3-1 to TRBJ1-1; no definite D call. Germline V gene lookup returns CDR1 LGHDT and CDR2 YNNKEL (reference sequence). V lost 3 bases and J 3 bases, leaving 5 bases between the germline ends. The CDR3 loop spans 12 amino acids. The CDR3 DNA reads TGTGCCAGCAGCCATGTGGACACTGAAGCTTTCTTT. Translating gives CASSHVDTEAFF.

The gene calls are TRBV3-1 and TRBJ2-1, with D possibly being TRBD2 (6 bases). Between the trimmed V and J ends, which lost 4 bases and 3 bases, there was a span of 13 bases. Germline CDR1 LGHDT, CDR2 YNNKEL (reference sequence). The CDR3 is made up of 15 amino acids. CDR3 sequence: CASSRTRGYYNEQFF. The CDR3 DNA follows: TGTGCCAGCAGCCGAACACGGGGGTACTACAATGAGCAGTTCTTC.

This clonotype was counted many times. The rearrangement joins TRBV5-1 to TRBJ2-7; TRBD1 might be the D (6 bases). Trimming cost V 4 bases and J 1 base, with 9 bases left between them. Per germline, CDR1 SGHRS and CDR2 YFSETQ. This CDR3 has 13 amino acids. The DNA of the CDR3 is TGCGCCAGCAGCGCGGACAGTTCCTACGAGCAGTACTTC. Translation: CASSADSSYEQYF.

This clonotype was found a few times. The chain employs TRBV7-9 and TRBJ1-1, with 9 bases matching TRBD1. Germline V CDR1 and CDR2: SEHNR, FQNEAQ (reference sequence). The V gene end was trimmed by 5 bases and the J gene end by 3 bases; junction bases not matched to a gene: 4. The CDR3 consists of 14 residues. The CDR3 DNA is TGTGCCAGCAGCCCCCGGGACAGGGACACTGAAGCTTTCTTT. Protein product: CASSPRDRDTEAFF.

The V call is TRBV15, the J call TRBJ2-1, with D unclear. CDR1 LNHNV and CDR2 YYDKDF come from the germline V gene (reference sequence). Trimming shortened V by 4 bases and J by 7 bases, and 11 bases separated the two germline ends. The CDR3 has 13 amino acids. CDR3 sequence: CATSTSWVNEQFF. CDR3 nucleotide sequence: TGTGCCACCAGCACCTCATGGGTGAATGAGCAGTTCTTC.